This T cell receptor beta chain was recovered during a study of T cell clonality in common variable immunodeficiency. Whole-study results and caveats: CVID subjects showed higher TCRbeta clonality than healthy controls. Common variable immunodeficiency TCR beta sequences reportedly had fewer deletions and N-nucleotide insertions. Patient heterogeneity in the CVID cohort limited correlations between repertoire features and clinical complications. CVID subjects shared fewer TCRbeta clones than healthy controls did.

V was cut by 2 bases and J by 7 bases, with 13 bases left in between. There are 14 residues in the CDR3. CDR1 SGHRS and CDR2 YFSETQ come from the germline V gene. CVID subjects had received replacement immunoglobulin for at least one year. To note about this clone: Its cognate antigen is unknown. Sequencing ends 3 residues short of the CDR3 end; the germline J gene provides the rest.

TCRdb keeps only in-frame clones here, not all; method: immunoSEQ multiplex PCR. This sample has under 25,000 clones, each found more than once. The chain carries TRBV5-1 and TRBJ1-5, with D possibly TRBD1 on 6 matching bases. Material for sequencing was peripheral blood mononuclear cells. The clonotype was recovered from a human donor with common variable immunodeficiency. The sequenced part of the CDR3 DNA is TGCGCCAGCAGCTTAATACAGGGTGTGCAGCCC. Amino acids: CASSLIQGVQP. The entire CDR3 reads CASSLIQGVQPQHF.